This T cell receptor (beta chain) derives from a study of blood T cells in healthy people across ages. Study-wide background: Template switching recovered approximately one barcoded beta molecule for every two T cells.

A J-beta primer mix and a sample-barcoded 5' primer were used in a second PCR of roughly 6 to 11 cycles. TCRdb redid the calling of the 5' RACE reads with MiXCR, one entry per CDR3 protein. The data contain about a million distinct CDR3 sequences, roughly 51% of them seen just once; the ten biggest clones take up about 21%. This clonotype was observed many times. With 5 bases clipped from V and 3 bases from J, the junction kept 5 bases outside the gene matches. CDR1 and CDR2 from the germline V gene are SEHNR and FQNEAQ (reference sequence). The CDR3 loop spans 15 amino acids. Isolating PBMCs gave at least 6.5 million of these cells per sample. Per sample, no less than 6 micrograms of total RNA were extracted.

The sequence was collected from a woman in her sixties in good health. The rearrangement joins TRBV7-9 to TRBJ2-3; 10 bases agree with TRBD2. Sequencing used blood. CDR3 nucleotides: TGTGCCAGCAGCCGAACTAGCGGGGTAACAGATACGCAGTATTTT. It codes for CASSRTSGVTDTQYF.